Shown below are 32 T cell receptor beta chains from a single sample sequenced in a study of blood T cell repertoires in COVID-19. The protocol was immunoSEQ multiplex PCR, while the TCRdb copy is restricted to in-frame clones and leaves out a portion. The data show 200,000 to 300,000 clones, 88% seen once. Input material: peripheral blood. The receptors originated from a woman aged 25 to 45 with COVID-19, enrolled during active disease.

The genes are TRBV19 and TRBJ1-1; D remains unclear. The CDR3 is 12 amino acids. Germline CDR1 LNHDA, CDR2 SQIVND (reference sequence). The V gene lost 3 bases and the J gene lost 10 bases, with 12 bases spanning the gap. The CDR3 DNA reads TGTGCCAGTAGTATGCTTTCACGGTCAGCTTTCTTT. Translating it yields CASSMLSRSAFF.

The chain recombines TRBV7-2 with TRBJ1-2, with 9 bases matching TRBD1. Trimming cost V 5 bases and J 7 bases; bases outside gene matches: 5. The CDR3 runs to 13 residues. Germline CDR1 SGHTA, CDR2 FQGNSA. CDR3 DNA: TGTGCCAGCAGCCGGGACAGGGTTGGTGGCTACACCTTC. This gives the protein CASSRDRVGGYTF.

The rearrangement uses TRBV19 and TRBJ1-1, with D perhaps matching TRBD1 (6 bases). The CDR3 is 17 residues long. CDR1 LNHDA and CDR2 SQIVND come from the germline V gene (reference sequence). With 2 bases removed from V and 6 bases from J, the gap between germline ends came to 22 bases. Here the CDR3 DNA reads TGTGCCAGTAGTATAAGGAGTCAGGGGCCCCTCAGGTCTGAAGCTTTCTTT. Translated: CASSIRSQGPLRSEAFF.

V gene TRBV12-2 combines with J gene TRBJ2-7; whether TRBD2, the table's D call, matches the DNA was not checked. TRBV12-2 is given as a pseudogene. The CDR3 is 16 residues long. The CDR3 bases are TGTGCAAGTCGCGCGACTAGCGGGAGGTTCCTCTACGAGCAGTACGTC. Protein sequence: CASRATSGRFLYEQYV.

The rearrangement links TRBV7-8 to TRBJ2-7; D gene unclear. The ends were cut back, 5 bases at V and 7 bases at J, with 15 bases in the middle. CDR3 length: 13 amino acids. Germline CDR1 SGHVS, CDR2 FQNEAQ. The CDR3, as DNA: TGTGCCAGCAGCAACGGCCAAGCGAGGGAGCAGTACGTC. It codes for CASSNGQAREQYV.

The DNA of the CDR3 is TGTGCCAGCAGCTTAGGGGACACCTCCTACGAGCAGTACTTC. Translating gives CASSLGDTSYEQYF. The chain links TRBV7-9 to TRBJ2-7, with D possibly matching TRBD1 (6 bases). The CDR3 sequence is 14 residues long. Trimming shortened V by 1 base and J by 0 bases, and 7 bases separated the two germline ends. Germline CDR1 is SEHNR and CDR2 is FQNEAQ (reference sequence). Drawing the rest from reference TRBV7-9 and TRBJ2-7, the complete variable domain is DTGVSQNPRHKITKRGQNVTFRCDPISEHNRLYWYRQTLGQGPEFLTYFQNEAQLEKSRLLSDRFSAERPKGSFSTLEIQRTEQGDSAMYLCASSLGDTSYEQYFGPGTRLTVT.

This chain connects TRBV27 to TRBJ2-1; D possibly corresponds to TRBD2 (6 bases). The germline V and J ends were trimmed by 6 bases and 6 bases, with 21 bases remaining between them. CDR3 length equals 16 residues. CDR1 and CDR2 (germline): MNHEY, SMNVEV (reference sequence). The CDR3 DNA is TGTGCCAGCAGCCGACGTCGATCCGGGACTTCCAATGAGCAGTTCTTC. It specifies CASSRRRSGTSNEQFF.

This clone was seen more than once but under ten times. The V and J genes are TRBV11-2 and TRBJ2-7; 9 nucleotides match TRBD1. CDR3 length: 14 amino acids. J lost 3 bases, V lost 5 bases, and 5 bases had no gene match. Germline V lookup: CDR1 SGHAT, CDR2 FQNNGV. The CDR3 protein is CASSQGQGLYEQYF. The CDR3 nucleotides are TGTGCCAGCAGCCAGGGACAGGGTCTCTACGAGCAGTACTTC.

The chain recombines TRBV5-6 with TRBJ1-2, with 7 nucleotides matching TRBD1. The CDR3 is 12 residues long. CDR1 SGHDT and CDR2 YYEEEE come from the germline V gene. With V trimmed by 6 bases and J by 5 bases, 4 bases remained unmatched. The CDR3 protein is CASTVGQYGYTF. CDR3 sequence (DNA): TGTGCCAGCACCGTGGGACAGTATGGCTACACCTTC.

V usage is TRBV2 and J usage is TRBJ2-1; TRBD1 matches at 8 bases. This CDR3 spans 15 amino acids. V shed 4 bases and J 7 bases; nucleotides not matched to a gene: 9. CDR1 and CDR2 (germline): SNHLY, FYNNEI. The CDR3 bases are TGTGCCAGCAGTGGAGTCCAGGGGGCTGTGAATGAGCAGTTCTTC. This gives the protein CASSGVQGAVNEQFF.

The chain links TRBV19 to TRBJ1-5; no clear D gene. The V gene's germline CDR1 is LNHDA and CDR2 SQIVND (reference sequence). V was shortened by 6 bases and J by 4 bases, with 10 bases between the two germline ends. The CDR3 sequence is 13 residues long. The CDR3 loop reads CASRHTGNQPQHF. In nucleotides, the CDR3 is TGTGCCAGTAGACACACGGGAAATCAGCCCCAGCATTTT.

The chain carries TRBV11-2 and TRBJ2-1; D is perhaps TRBD2 (5 bases). Germline CDR1 and CDR2: SGHAT and FQNNGV. The V end was cut by 2 bases, the J end by 4 bases, with 15 bases between. The CDR3 extends over 16 amino acids. The CDR3, as DNA: TGTGCCAGCAGCTTACACGGGAACTCCCCTTACAATGAGCAGTTCTTC. The encoded protein is CASSLHGNSPYNEQFF.

This chain connects TRBV11-2 to TRBJ2-5; 8 nucleotides agree with TRBD1. J lost 5 bases, V lost 5 bases, and 10 bases had no gene match. The CDR3 sequence is 15 residues long. Per the germline V gene, CDR1 is SGHAT and CDR2 is FQNNGV. For the CDR3, the DNA is TGTGCCAGCAGCCTTGGGACAGGAGGTGTGGAGACCCAGTACTTC. It is translated as CASSLGTGGVETQYF.

V gene TRBV4-2 combines with J gene TRBJ2-3, with 10 bases aligning to TRBD2. In germline, CDR1 is LGHNA, CDR2 YNFKEQ. This CDR3 has 16 amino acids. After removal of 0 bases from V and 4 bases from J, the junction contained 4 bases not matched to a gene. CDR3: CASSQETSGYPDTQYF. In DNA, the CDR3 is TGTGCCAGCAGCCAAGAGACTAGCGGGTACCCAGATACGCAGTATTTT.

The chain couples TRBV13 to TRBJ2-5; possible D gene TRBD2, 6 bases. The CDR3 loop spans 12 amino acids. The V end lost 5 bases, the J end lost 5 bases, and 9 bases lay between the germline ends. Germline V gives CDR1 PRHDT, CDR2 FYEKMQ (reference sequence). CDR3 bases: TGTGCCAGCAGCGGAGGGCTGGAGACCCAGTACTTC. Protein product: CASSGGLETQYF. Complete variable domain (other parts from reference TRBV13 and TRBJ2-5): AAGVIQSPRHLIKEKRETATLKCYPIPRHDTVYWYQQGPGQDPQFLISFYEKMQSDKGSIPDRFSAQQFSDYHSELNMSSLELGDSALYFCASSGGLETQYFGPGTRLLVL.

This clone was detected only a few times. The chain links TRBV5-4 to TRBJ2-5; 8 bases are a match to TRBD2. The CDR3 has 12 amino acids. CDR1 and CDR2 (germline): SGHNT, YYREEE (reference sequence). V lost 6 bases and J lost 5; bases outside the gene matches: 3. The CDR3 reads CASTGGGETQYF. CDR3 nucleotide sequence: TGTGCCAGCACCGGGGGGGGTGAGACCCAGTACTTC.

This sequence joins TRBV5-6 and TRBJ2-5; D is unclear. Trimming took 3 bases from V and 0 from J, leaving 9 bases between them. The CDR3 spans 14 residues. CDR1 is SGHDT, CDR2 YYEEEE, per germline. The CDR3 nucleotides are TGTGCCAGCAGCTCTATTCCGCACCAAGAGACCCAGTACTTC. Its protein product is CASSSIPHQETQYF. Complete variable domain (other parts from reference TRBV5-6 and TRBJ2-5): DAGVTQSPTHLIKTRGQQVTLRCSPKSGHDTVSWYQQALGQGPQFIFQYYEEEERQRGNFPDRFSGHQFPNYSSELNVNALLLGDSALYLCASSSIPHQETQYFGPGTRLLVL.

This clone was seen a few times. The V gene is TRBV7-2, the J gene TRBJ2-7, with TRBD2 matching over 8 bases. The length of the CDR3 is 14 residues. CDR1 and CDR2 (germline): SGHTA, FQGNSA. After removal of 1 base from V and 4 bases from J, the junction contained 3 bases not matched to a gene. For the CDR3, the DNA is TGTGCCAGCAGCTTAGAGACGGGGGGGTACGAGCAGTACGTC. It codes for CASSLETGGYEQYV.

The V and J genes are TRBV20-1 and TRBJ2-3; D is unresolved. This CDR3 has 10 amino acids. Germline V gene lookup returns CDR1 DFQATT and CDR2 SNEGSKA (reference sequence). With 7 bases removed from V and 9 bases from J, the gap between germline ends came to 11 bases. CDR3: CSVPLSTQYF. CDR3 bases: TGCAGTGTTCCCCTAAGCACGCAGTATTTT.

In regard to this clone: Other DNA sequences of this sample code for an identical CDR3. CDR3 nucleotides: TGTGCCAGCAGTTTGGGGCAGGGTAACTATGGCTACACCTTC. It codes for CASSLGQGNYGYTF. J is TRBJ1-2 and V is TRBV27, with D maybe TRBD1 (5 bases). Trimming removed 3 bases at V and 1 base at J, with 9 bases between. CDR1 is MNHEY and CDR2 is SMNVEV in the germline V gene (reference sequence). This CDR3 has 14 residues.

The chain uses TRBV5-4 and TRBJ2-3; D perhaps matches TRBD2 (6 bases). The CDR3 has 14 amino acids. V gave up 3 bases and J gave up 0 bases, with 8 bases separating them. Germline V gene sequence: CDR1 SGHNT, CDR2 YYREEE (reference sequence). The CDR3: CASSSGTSTDTQYF. The DNA of the CDR3 is TGTGCCAGCAGCTCCGGGACTAGCACAGATACGCAGTATTTT.

This clone was found a few times. This chain uses TRBV5-1 with TRBJ2-1, with 9 nucleotides matching TRBD2. J was trimmed by 10 bases and V by 0 bases; bases with no gene match: 11. CDR1 and CDR2 from the germline V gene are SGHRS and YFSETQ. The CDR3 is 16 residues long. CDR3 coding DNA: TGCGCCAGCAGCTTGGAGGGACTAGCCTGGGAGGGGGAGCAGTTCTTC. Protein: CASSLEGLAWEGEQFF.

This chain joins TRBV7-6 and TRBJ2-3; 7 positions match TRBD1. The V gene end was trimmed by 6 bases and the J gene end by 0 bases; junction bases not matched to a gene: 9. The CDR3 totals 16 residues. Germline V CDR1 and CDR2: SGHVS, FNYEAQ. CDR3 amino acids: CASSKPGQPSTDTQYF. For the CDR3, the DNA is TGTGCCAGCAGTAAACCGGGACAGCCTAGCACAGATACGCAGTATTTT.

Note on this clone: This CDR3 is also generated by other DNA sequences in the sample. This chain connects TRBV6-5 to TRBJ2-1, with 15 bases that match TRBD2. The CDR3 contains 15 residues. The V gene end was trimmed by 6 bases and the J gene end by 7 bases; junction bases not matched to a gene: 4. The germline V gene encodes CDR1 MNHEY and CDR2 SVGAGI. CDR3 in amino acids: CASSDGLAGGNEQFF. DNA of the CDR3: TGTGCCAGCAGCGACGGACTAGCGGGGGGGAATGAGCAGTTCTTC.

The V call is TRBV2, the J call TRBJ2-2; D call uncertain. Germline loops: CDR1 SNHLY, CDR2 FYNNEI. The ends were cut back, 2 bases at V and 6 bases at J, with 13 bases in the middle. The length of the CDR3 is 15 residues. In DNA form, the CDR3 reads TGTGCCAGCAGTGAATCCCCCGCGGCCTCCGGGGAGCTGTTTTTT. Protein sequence: CASSESPAASGELFF. Variable domain in full (rest from reference TRBV2 and TRBJ2-2): EPEVTQTPSHQVTQMGQEVILRCVPISNHLYFYWYRQILGQKVEFLVSFYNNEISEKSEIFDDQFSVERPDGSNFTLKIRSTKLEDSAMYFCASSESPAASGELFFGEGSRLTVL.

The V gene is TRBV21-1, the J gene TRBJ2-7; the D call in the table, TRBD2, was not verified against the DNA. TRBV21-1 is tagged as a pseudogene. The CDR3 has 14 residues. For the CDR3, the DNA is TGTGCCAGCAGCAATGCGGGGGGATCCTACGAGCAGTACTTC. Its translation is CASSNAGGSYEQYF.

The genes are TRBV19 and TRBJ2-2; a weak D match, TRBD1 (6 bases). CDR3 size: 18 residues. Germline CDR1 LNHDA, CDR2 SQIVND (reference sequence). Deletions cut 5 bases from V and 1 base from J, with 20 bases between. The CDR3 coding sequence is TGTGCCAGTAGTGCAATAGGGGGTATTAGCAGGAACACCGGGGAGCTGTTTTTT. This encodes CASSAIGGISRNTGELFF.

This chain connects TRBV10-3 to TRBJ1-2, with D unresolved. CDR1 and CDR2 from the germline V gene are ENHRY and SYGVKD. The CDR3 consists of 14 residues. V shed 4 bases and J shed 3 bases, with 12 bases lying between them. The CDR3: CAISVGETDYGYTF. The CDR3 nucleotides are TGTGCCATCAGTGTCGGTGAAACTGACTATGGCTACACCTTC.

This clone was counted between two and nine times. The chain combines TRBV6-6 with TRBJ1-5; no clear D gene. The CDR3 is 15 residues long. Germline CDR1 is MNHNY and CDR2 is SVGAGI (reference sequence). V lost 10 bases, J lost 3 bases, and 19 bases lay in between. The CDR3 here is CATQRRGRNNQPQHF. CDR3 coding DNA: TGTGCCACCCAAAGGCGAGGGAGAAACAATCAGCCCCAGCATTTT.

This chain connects TRBV2 to TRBJ2-2; D gene ambiguous. The V end was cut by 3 bases, the J end by 5 bases, with 13 bases between. Germline lookup yields CDR1 SNHLY and CDR2 FYNNEI. The CDR3 consists of 15 residues. In DNA, the CDR3 is TGTGCCAGCAGTGACGACGGGTGGAGAACCGGGGAGCTGTTTTTT. Amino acid sequence: CASSDDGWRTGELFF.

V is TRBV19 and J is TRBJ2-2, with a tentative D call TRBD2 (6 bases). The length of the CDR3 is 14 residues. Germline V CDR1 and CDR2: LNHDA, SQIVND (reference sequence). Deletions cut 8 bases from V and 6 bases from J, with 16 bases between. The CDR3 nucleotides read TGTGCCAGTTCGATCCTGGCGGGGCCCGGGGAGCTGTTTTTT. It encodes CASSILAGPGELFF.

This chain connects TRBV7-9 to TRBJ2-3; 13 nucleotides match TRBD2. Germline values: CDR1 SEHNR, CDR2 FQNEAQ (reference sequence). J was trimmed by 5 bases and V by 4 bases; bases with no gene match: 9. The length of the CDR3 is 17 residues. The CDR3 sequence: CASSSGLAGAGGDTQYF. CDR3 DNA: TGTGCCAGCAGCTCCGGACTAGCGGGAGCCGGGGGAGATACGCAGTATTTT.